The rows below give T cell receptor beta chains drawn from one sample of a study of blood T cell repertoires in COVID-19. The repertoire was sequenced with immunoSEQ multiplex PCR; TCRdb's copy has only in-frame clones and lacks some. The table lists under 250,000 clones, around 88% of them singletons. The source material was peripheral blood. These TCRs come from a woman between 50 and 59 years old with acute or convalescent COVID-19. The CDR3 runs from the conserved cysteine through the conserved F or W. Each record gives: J gene, V gene, CDR3 protein.

>TRBJ2-1|TRBV10-2
CASGGTSAYNEQFF
>TRBJ1-1|TRBV12-1
CASSFAPPRPSPNTEAFF
>TRBJ2-2|TRBV6-5
CASTLTGGISGELFF
>TRBJ2-7|TRBV5-6
CASSSRPDNYEQYF
>TRBJ2-3|TRBV11-2
CASSFRDSQDTQYF
>TRBJ2-1|TRBV2
CASKAGEYINEQFF
>TRBJ1-5|TRBV27
CASSLQVDQPQHF
>TRBJ2-1|TRBV2
CASKGQTHSEQFF
>TRBJ2-7|TRBV18
CASSPRGTSGSYEQYF
>TRBJ1-4|TRBV6-5
CASNRDIREKLFF
>TRBJ2-5|TRBV5-1
CASSLGLAGRQETQYF
>TRBJ2-7|TRBV5-6
CASSTGLASSYEQYF
>TRBJ1-4|TRBV5-5
CASSLYRGREKLFF
>TRBJ1-1|TRBV28
CASLRTGARTPEAFF
>TRBJ2-7|TRBV15
CATSKAPGQGYEQYF
>TRBJ1-1|TRBV6-5
CASSYGRGGTEAFF
>TRBJ2-3|TRBV5-1
CASSLAVGTDTQYF
>TRBJ2-1|TRBV5-4
CASSLEGIDNEQFF
>TRBJ2-7|TRBV28
CASSLEPSGRARNEQYF
>TRBJ1-1|TRBV29-1
CSFRDEGRRDTEAFF
>TRBJ1-1|TRBV11-2
CASSLEGDREAFF
>TRBJ1-2|TRBV9
CASSVGGWTGGGYTF
>TRBJ1-4|TRBV14
CASTRRGQALGEKLFF
>TRBJ2-1|TRBV10-2
CASSESDPSRNEQFF
>TRBJ2-2|TRBV18
CASSPISTGELFF
>TRBJ2-5|TRBV7-9
CASSVGLDGTQYF
>TRBJ2-7|TRBV10-3
CAISAYYEAGEQYF
>TRBJ2-2|TRBV3-1/TRBV3-2
CASSQGASGRAGGELFF
>TRBJ1-1|TRBV7-9
CASSLGLGERTEAFF
>TRBJ1-1|TRBV2
CASSLQGAGTEAFF
>TRBJ2-7|TRBV24-1
CATSSGKSYEQYF
>TRBJ2-3|TRBV19
CASSPTSGSADTQYF
>TRBJ2-7|TRBV24-1
CATSRTGGYEQYF
>TRBJ2-2|TRBV6-5
CASIRAGEGPGELFF
>TRBJ2-5|TRBV10-3
CAISESPSGSRWETQYF
>TRBJ1-2|TRBV19
CASSVYIPVGRASNYGYTF
>TRBJ2-1|TRBV7-9
CASSLALAANEQFF
>TRBJ1-1|TRBV7-2
CASSLFQGNTEAFF
>TRBJ1-2|TRBV18
CASSPIGLNYGYTF
>TRBJ1-1|TRBV12-3/TRBV12-4
CASSSDRGAFF
>TRBJ2-4|TRBV23-1
CASSHQLSIRGSKAKNIQYF
>TRBJ2-1|TRBV19
CASSMGGRGQGLNEQFF
>TRBJ2-1|TRBV10-1
CASSGGWPSATDSYNEQFF
>TRBJ2-7|TRBV5-6
CASSLQLAGGYKSLGEQYF
>TRBJ1-1|TRBV6-5
CASSWTRNTEAFF
>TRBJ2-7|TRBV5-1
CASSLATQSGYEQYF
>TRBJ1-1|TRBV7-2
CASSLAGQGTEAFF
>TRBJ2-1|TRBV6-1
CASSGASGQQQFLSYNEQFF
>TRBJ1-1|TRBV20-1
CSASSGTGLIGEAFF
>TRBJ2-1|TRBV30
CAGRLAGADNEQFF
>TRBJ2-3|TRBV4-2
CASSQDLRAGGTQYF
>TRBJ2-7|TRBV5-8
CASRRRSASYEQYF
>TRBJ2-3|TRBV24-1
CATSEWDRGGTDTQYF
>TRBJ2-3|TRBV7-9
CASSSWDSGTDTQYF
>TRBJ2-2|TRBV19
CASSTRDSPAGELFF